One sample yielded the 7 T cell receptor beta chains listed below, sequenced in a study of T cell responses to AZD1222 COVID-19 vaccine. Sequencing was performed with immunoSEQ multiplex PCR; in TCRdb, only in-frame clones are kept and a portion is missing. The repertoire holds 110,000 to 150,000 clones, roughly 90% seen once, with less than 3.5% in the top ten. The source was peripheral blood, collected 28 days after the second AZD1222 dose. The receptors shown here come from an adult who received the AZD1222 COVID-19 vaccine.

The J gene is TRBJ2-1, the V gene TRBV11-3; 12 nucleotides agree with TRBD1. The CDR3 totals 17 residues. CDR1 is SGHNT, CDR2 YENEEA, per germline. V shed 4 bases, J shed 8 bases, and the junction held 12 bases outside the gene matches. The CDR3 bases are TGTGCCAGCAGCTCCTATACCGGGACAGGGGGCAAGGATGAGCAGTTCTTC. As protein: CASSSYTGTGGKDEQFF.

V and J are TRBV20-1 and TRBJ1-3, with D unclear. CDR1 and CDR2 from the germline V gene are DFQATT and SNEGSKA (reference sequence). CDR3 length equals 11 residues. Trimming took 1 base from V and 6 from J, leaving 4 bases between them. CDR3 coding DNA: TGCAGTGCTAGAGCGGCAAACACCATATATTTT. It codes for CSARAANTIYF.

CDR3 region: CASRLTGRFTDTQYF. The CDR3 nucleotides read TGCGCCAGCAGGCTTACAGGTCGTTTCACAGATACGCAGTATTTT. The chain combines TRBV5-1 with TRBJ2-3, with TRBD1 as a possible D gene (5 bases). Germline V gene data show CDR1 as SGHRS and CDR2 as YFSETQ. Trimming took off 5 bases at V and 2 bases at J, with 15 bases between the two ends. The length of the CDR3 is 15 residues. Full variable domain (rest looked up from reference TRBV5-1 and TRBJ2-3): KAGVTQTPRYLIKTRGQQVTLSCSPISGHRSVSWYQQTPGQGLQFLFEYFSETQRNKGNFPGRFSGRQFSNSRSEMNVSTLELGDSALYLCASRLTGRFTDTQYFGPGTRLTVL.

The CDR3 sequence: CASSRDRIGTGELFF. In nucleotides, the CDR3 is TGTGCCAGCAGTCGGGACAGGATAGGAACCGGGGAGCTGTTTTTT. The chain is built from TRBV6-2 or TRBV6-3 and TRBJ2-2, with 8 bases aligning to TRBD1. Germline V gives CDR1 MNHEY, CDR2 SVGEGT. CDR3 size: 15 residues. V was clipped by 5 bases and J by 5 bases; unmatched bases: 7.

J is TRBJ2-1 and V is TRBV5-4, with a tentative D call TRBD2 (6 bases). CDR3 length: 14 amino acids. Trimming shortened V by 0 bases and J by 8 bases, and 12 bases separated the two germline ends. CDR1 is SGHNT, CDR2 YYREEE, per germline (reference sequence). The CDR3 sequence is CASSLGPGEDEQFF. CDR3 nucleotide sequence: TGTGCCAGCAGCTTGGGGCCCGGGGAGGATGAGCAGTTCTTC.

The CDR3 bases are TGTGCCAGCTCAAAGACTGGGGGAGGAGATCAGCCCCAGCATTTT. This translates into CASSKTGGGDQPQHF. V usage is TRBV18 and J usage is TRBJ1-5; possible D gene TRBD1, 5 bases. Looked up from germline, CDR1 is KGHSH and CDR2 is LQKENI. V was clipped by 5 bases and J by 5 bases, with 16 bases between them. The CDR3 consists of 15 residues.

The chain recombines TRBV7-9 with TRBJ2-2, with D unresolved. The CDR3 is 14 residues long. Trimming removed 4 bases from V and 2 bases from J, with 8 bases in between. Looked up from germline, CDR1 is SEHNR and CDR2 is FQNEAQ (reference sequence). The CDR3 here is CASSSWGNTGELFF. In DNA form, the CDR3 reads TGTGCCAGCAGCTCATGGGGAAACACCGGGGAGCTGTTTTTT.